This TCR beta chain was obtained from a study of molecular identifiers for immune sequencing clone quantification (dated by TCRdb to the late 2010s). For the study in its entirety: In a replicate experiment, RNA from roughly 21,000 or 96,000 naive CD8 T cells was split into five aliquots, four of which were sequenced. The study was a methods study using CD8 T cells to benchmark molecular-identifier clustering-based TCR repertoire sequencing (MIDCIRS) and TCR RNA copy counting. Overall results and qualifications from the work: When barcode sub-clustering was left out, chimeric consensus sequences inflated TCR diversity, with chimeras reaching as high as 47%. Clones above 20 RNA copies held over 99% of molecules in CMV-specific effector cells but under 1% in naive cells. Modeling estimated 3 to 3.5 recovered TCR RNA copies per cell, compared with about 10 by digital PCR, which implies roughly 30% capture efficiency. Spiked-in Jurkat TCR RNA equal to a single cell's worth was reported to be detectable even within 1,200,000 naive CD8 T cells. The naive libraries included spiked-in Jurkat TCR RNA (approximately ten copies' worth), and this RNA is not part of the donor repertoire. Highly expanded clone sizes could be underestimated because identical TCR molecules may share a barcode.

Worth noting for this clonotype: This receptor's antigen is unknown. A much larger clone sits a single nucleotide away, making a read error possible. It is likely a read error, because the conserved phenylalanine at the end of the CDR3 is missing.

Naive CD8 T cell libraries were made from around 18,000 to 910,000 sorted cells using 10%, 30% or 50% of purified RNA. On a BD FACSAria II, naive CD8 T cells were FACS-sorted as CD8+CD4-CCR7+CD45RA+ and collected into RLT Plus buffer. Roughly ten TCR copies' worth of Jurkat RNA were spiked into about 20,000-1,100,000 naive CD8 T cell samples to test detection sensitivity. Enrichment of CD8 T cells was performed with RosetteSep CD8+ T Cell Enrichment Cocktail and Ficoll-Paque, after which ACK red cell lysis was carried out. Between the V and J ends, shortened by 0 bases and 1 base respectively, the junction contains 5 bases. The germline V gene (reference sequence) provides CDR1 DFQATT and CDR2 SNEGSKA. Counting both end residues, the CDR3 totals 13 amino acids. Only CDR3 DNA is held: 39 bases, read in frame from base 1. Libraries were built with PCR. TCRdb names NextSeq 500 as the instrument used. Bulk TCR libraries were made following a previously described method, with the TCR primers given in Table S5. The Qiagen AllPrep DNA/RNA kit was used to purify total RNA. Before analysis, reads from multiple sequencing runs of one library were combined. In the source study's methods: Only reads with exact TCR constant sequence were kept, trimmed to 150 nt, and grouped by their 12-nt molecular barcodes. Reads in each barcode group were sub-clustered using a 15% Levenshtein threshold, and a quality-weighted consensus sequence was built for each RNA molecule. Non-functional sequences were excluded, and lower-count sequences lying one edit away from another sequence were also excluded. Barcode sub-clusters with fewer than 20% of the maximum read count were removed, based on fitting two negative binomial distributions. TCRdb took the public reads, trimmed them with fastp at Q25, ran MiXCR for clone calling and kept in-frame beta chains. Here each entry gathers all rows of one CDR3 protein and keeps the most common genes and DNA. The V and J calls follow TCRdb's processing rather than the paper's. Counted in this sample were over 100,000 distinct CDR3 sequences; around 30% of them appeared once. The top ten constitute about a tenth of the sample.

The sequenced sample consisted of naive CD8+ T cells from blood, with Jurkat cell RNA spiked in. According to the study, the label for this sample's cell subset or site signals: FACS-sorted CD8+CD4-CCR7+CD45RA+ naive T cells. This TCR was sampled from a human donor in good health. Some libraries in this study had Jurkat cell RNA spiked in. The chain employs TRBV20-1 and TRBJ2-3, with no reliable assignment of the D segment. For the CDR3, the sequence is CSAREMGTDTQYL. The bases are TGCAGTGCTAGAGAAATGGGCACAGATACGCAGTATTTA.